These 22 T cell receptor beta chains were all obtained from the same sample, sequenced in a study of blood T cell repertoires in COVID-19. Here immunoSEQ multiplex PCR was the method, and the copy in TCRdb shows in-frame clones only, minus some. The table shows 150,000 to 200,000 clones, with approximately 92% occurring only once. Specimen: peripheral blood. The source is a woman aged 50 to 60 with acute or convalescent COVID-19.

The chain links TRBV5-1 to TRBJ1-4, with TRBD1 as a possible D gene (6 bases). The germline V gene encodes CDR1 SGHRS and CDR2 YFSETQ. This CDR3 has 16 residues. V dropped 0 bases and J dropped 6 bases, with 15 bases sitting between them. The CDR3 region has the DNA TGCGCCAGCAGCTTGGGTACAGAGGACAGACATGAAAAACTGTTTTTT. This gives the protein CASSLGTEDRHEKLFF.

The chain is built from TRBV29-1 and TRBJ1-5; TRBD1 matches 7 bases. This CDR3 comprises 17 residues. The trim removed 8 bases at V and 0 bases at J, leaving 16 bases unmatched. CDR1 is SQVTM, CDR2 ANQGSEA, per germline. The CDR3 coding sequence is TGCAGCCCTCAGGGCTGGGACAGTCATTATAGCAATCAGCCCCAGCATTTT. It yields the protein CSPQGWDSHYSNQPQHF. The variable domain in full, with the rest retrieved from reference TRBV29-1 and TRBJ1-5, is SAVISQKPSRDICQRGTSLTIQCQVDSQVTMMFWYRQQPGQSLTLIATANQGSEATYESGFVIDKFPISRPNLTFSTLTVSNMSPEDSSIYLCSPQGWDSHYSNQPQHFGDGTRLSIL.

The J gene is TRBJ2-3, the V gene TRBV6-5; tentatively, D is TRBD2 (7 bases). Trimming pared 2 bases from V and 7 bases from J, leaving 19 bases between. This CDR3 has 16 residues. Germline V gene data show CDR1 as MNHEY and CDR2 as SVGAGI. CDR3 region: CASSYDARGGANTQYF. The DNA for the CDR3 is TGTGCCAGCAGTTACGATGCAAGGGGGGGGGCAAATACGCAGTATTTT.

CDR3 coding DNA: TGTGCCAGCAGTACGGACAAGGGGGGCAATCAGCCCCAGCATTTT. Its translation: CASSTDKGGNQPQHF. The chain couples TRBV6-5 to TRBJ1-5; tentative D call: TRBD1 (6 bases). CDR3 length equals 15 residues. The V gene lost 5 bases and the J gene lost 2 bases, with 13 bases spanning the gap. CDR1 is MNHEY, CDR2 SVGAGI, per germline.

The J gene is TRBJ1-3, the V gene TRBV10-3; tentatively, D is TRBD1 (6 bases). CDR1 is ENHRY, CDR2 SYGVKD, per germline. V lost 7 bases and J lost 2, with 9 bases in between. The CDR3 is made up of 13 amino acids. Here the CDR3 reads CAIMSGAGNTIYF. As DNA, the CDR3 is TGTGCCATCATGTCAGGGGCTGGAAACACCATATATTTT.

The chain has TRBV28 and TRBJ1-1, with 8 bases matching TRBD1. Germline V gives CDR1 MDHEN, CDR2 SYDVKM. CDR3 length equals 12 residues. V shed 6 bases, J shed 8 bases, and the junction held 5 bases outside the gene matches. The CDR3 loop is CASRTNRGEAFF. The CDR3 bases are TGTGCCAGCAGGACAAACAGGGGGGAAGCTTTCTTT.

The J gene is TRBJ1-1, the V gene TRBV12-3 or TRBV12-4; maybe TRBD1 (6 bases). V lost 6 bases to trimming and J lost 7 bases, with 15 bases between them. The CDR3 has 13 amino acids. The DNA for the CDR3 is TGTGCCAGCAGACCGCCGGGACAACTTGAAGCTTTCTTT. It codes for CASRPPGQLEAFF.

V gene TRBV5-4 combines with J gene TRBJ1-3; TRBD1 is a possible D gene (5 bases). From germline, CDR1 is SGHNT and CDR2 YYREEE (reference sequence). V was pared by 0 bases and J by 0 bases, with 13 bases between. CDR3 length equals 17 residues. The CDR3 is CASSLGGRTDSGNTIYF. For the CDR3, the DNA is TGTGCCAGCAGCTTGGGGGGCCGGACGGACTCTGGAAACACCATATATTTT.

This clone showed up just once. This sequence joins TRBV11-3 and TRBJ2-1; TRBD2 matches 7 bases. J lost 4 bases, V lost 6 bases, and 15 bases had no gene match. CDR3 size: 17 residues. The germline gives CDR1 SGHNT, CDR2 YENEEA. CDR3 sequence reads: CASSFTGEGVGYNEQFF. DNA for the CDR3: TGTGCCAGCAGTTTTACGGGGGAGGGAGTCGGTTACAATGAGCAGTTCTTC.

CDR3 sequence reads: CAYLGGPLAKNIQYF. The CDR3 bases are TGTGCATACCTAGGGGGCCCGCTAGCCAAAAACATTCAGTACTTC. The chain recombines TRBV7-3 with TRBJ2-4; 7 bases map to TRBD1. This CDR3 comprises 15 residues. From germline, CDR1 is SGHTA and CDR2 FQGTGA.

CDR3 sequence (DNA): TGTGCCTGGGTGATAGGGGCGCGATCACCCCTCCACTTT. It encodes CAWVIGARSPLHF. The chain employs TRBV30 and TRBJ1-6; possibly TRBD1 for D (5 bases). The CDR3 loop spans 13 amino acids. Germline assignment: CDR1 GTSNPN and CDR2 SVGIG (reference sequence). V lost 5 bases and J lost 10, with 15 bases in between.

The rearrangement links TRBV19 to TRBJ2-3; no clear D gene. The CDR3 is made up of 16 amino acids. V lost 7 bases, J lost 3 bases, and 20 bases lay in between. The V gene's germline CDR1 is LNHDA and CDR2 SQIVND (reference sequence). CDR3 sequence reads: CASKSGSSDWTDTQYF. The CDR3 coding sequence is TGTGCCAGTAAGTCCGGTAGCAGCGATTGGACAGATACGCAGTATTTT.

The CDR3 coding sequence is TGTGCCAGCAGCCGTAGACAGGGCACAGATACGCAGTATTTT. Protein sequence: CASSRRQGTDTQYF. The chain employs TRBV9 and TRBJ2-3, with TRBD1 as a possible D gene (6 bases). Germline CDR1 reads SGDLS; CDR2 reads YYNGEE. This CDR3 is 14 amino acids long. The germline V and J ends were trimmed by 4 bases and 1 base, with 10 bases remaining between them.

This chain links TRBV11-3 with TRBJ1-1, with D possibly matching TRBD1 (5 bases). CDR1 and CDR2 (germline): SGHNT, YENEEA. The CDR3 covers 13 residues. V was clipped by 1 base and J by 6 bases, with 9 bases between them. The CDR3 region has the DNA TGTGCCAGCAGCTTAGGGGGGGTGGCTGAAGCTTTCTTT. It is translated as CASSLGGVAEAFF.

This sequence joins TRBV11-2 and TRBJ1-4; possibly TRBD1 for D (5 bases). The CDR3 runs to 14 residues. CDR1 and CDR2 (germline): SGHAT, FQNNGV. V lost 7 bases to trimming and J lost 8 bases, with 17 bases between them. The CDR3 protein is CASTQMGQGEKLFF. CDR3 nucleotides: TGTGCCAGCACCCAAATGGGGCAAGGAGAAAAACTGTTTTTT. The whole variable domain, filled in from reference TRBV11-2 and TRBJ1-4, reads EAGVAQSPRYKIIEKRQSVAFWCNPISGHATLYWYQQILGQGPKLLIQFQNNGVVDDSQLPKDRFSAERLKGVDSTLKIQPAKLEDSAVYLCASTQMGQGEKLFFGSGTQLSVL.

This clone has only a few counts. This chain connects TRBV9 to TRBJ1-6, with a weak D call TRBD1 (6 bases). V lost 0 bases and J 7 bases, leaving 11 bases between the germline ends. Looked up from germline, CDR1 is SGDLS and CDR2 is YYNGEE. The CDR3 extends over 15 amino acids. Here the CDR3 DNA reads TGTGCCAGCAGCGTAGCTACAGGGCTAAATTCACCCCTCCACTTT. Residues: CASSVATGLNSPLHF.

The rearrangement uses TRBV18 and TRBJ1-3, with 8 bases fitting TRBD1. The V and J ends lost 2 bases and 2 bases, in that order; junction bases with no gene match: 8. CDR1 is KGHSH and CDR2 is LQKENI in the germline V gene. The CDR3 spans 17 residues. CDR3 nucleotide sequence: TGTGCCAGCTCACCAAGGGCCGACAGGGGCACTGGAAACACCATATATTTT. Its protein product is CASSPRADRGTGNTIYF.

J is TRBJ2-1 and V is TRBV13; weak D call: TRBD2 (6 bases). Germline CDR1 is PRHDT and CDR2 is FYEKMQ (reference sequence). V lost 3 bases, J lost 2 bases, and 11 bases lay in between. The CDR3 covers 15 residues. The CDR3, as DNA: TGTGCCAGCAGCTTGGTTAGCGGAGCCTACAATGAGCAGTTCTTC. Its protein product is CASSLVSGAYNEQFF.

The rearrangement links TRBV7-8 to TRBJ1-5; no clear D gene. Deletions cut 5 bases from V and 5 bases from J, with 7 bases between. Germline assignment: CDR1 SGHVS and CDR2 FQNEAQ. The CDR3 loop spans 12 amino acids. The chain's CDR3 is CASSPFDQPQHF. CDR3 DNA: TGTGCCAGCAGCCCGTTCGATCAGCCCCAGCATTTT.

The chain employs TRBV3-1 (or the pseudogene TRBV3-2) and TRBJ1-6; the D is unclear. The CDR3 covers 16 residues. V gave up 3 bases and J gave up 6 bases, with 15 bases separating them. Germline V gene data show CDR1 as LGHDT and CDR2 as YNNKEL (reference sequence). CDR3 DNA: TGTGCCAGCAGCCATCTAGCGTCCGCAATTAATTCACCCCTCCACTTT. Its translation is CASSHLASAINSPLHF.

The chain joins TRBV10-3 to TRBJ1-2; a weak D match, TRBD1 (6 bases). The CDR3 loop spans 15 amino acids. Germline values: CDR1 ENHRY, CDR2 SYGVKD. V lost 1 base and J 3 bases, leaving 12 bases between the germline ends. In DNA, the CDR3 is TGTGCCATCAGTGAGTTCGATCGGACAGACTATGGCTACACCTTC. Its protein is CAISEFDRTDYGYTF.

The J gene is TRBJ1-1, the V gene TRBV5-1; no reliable D call. The CDR3 is made up of 12 amino acids. V lost 3 bases to trimming and J lost 1 base, with 4 bases between them. Germline values: CDR1 SGHRS, CDR2 YFSETQ. CDR3 nucleotides: TGCGCCAGCAGCTACGGGAACACTGAAGCTTTCTTT. It encodes CASSYGNTEAFF.